This T cell receptor (beta chain) was retrieved from a study of cytomegalovirus exposure and HLA in healthy donors (dated by TCRdb to the late 2010s). With respect to the entire study: According to an earlier analysis of 587 of the donors, about 179 million T cells yielded over 90 million unique TCR beta sequences and 276 Gb of sequence data. An early release that covered roughly 600 HLA-typed donors contained approximately 300 gigabases of sequencing data and 65 million to 100 million unique TCR sequences. Of the roughly 400 genotyped donors, approximately 83% fell in the genetic ancestry cluster associated with self-reported Caucasian donors. The study aimed to test whether cataloging public T cell receptors could reveal signatures of past pathogen exposure. The study profiled the T cell repertoires of 500 to 800 subjects by immunosequencing and related them to cytomegalovirus serostatus. In addition to the first cohort of around 670 subjects, a separate validation cohort of 120 different subjects was used. High-throughput TCR immunosequencing, statistical association of individual TCRs with disease status, and machine learning were combined to predict cytomegalovirus infection status. To study patterns of TCR occurrence, a later analysis re-analyzed previously published TCR beta repertoires from around 700 donors and added high-resolution HLA genotyping. Rather than drawing on any new phenotypic data, the later analysis identified candidate immune exposures from TCR beta sequences and the way those sequences occurred across donors. To decide whether each TCR beta V gene segment behaved as functional or pseudogenic, an earlier analysis of some 600 of the donors relied on high-throughput TCR beta sequencing. Donor age, sex, ethnicity and CMV serostatus were compiled alongside the repertoire data. A later genetic analysis used genome-wide SNP genotypes for about three fifths of the 666 donors, treating that subset as a discovery cohort. Every repertoire in the discovery cohort had been generated on one and the same sequencing platform. HLA typing covered class I and class II loci at four-digit resolution. The number of donors typed differed by locus, with 629-630 for A, B, C, DRB1 and DQB1, approximately 500 for DQA1, 600 to 610 for DPA1, and some 440 for DPB1. Because of strong linkage in the cohort, a few DR-DQ haplotypes were treated as single units for association and clustering. Among roughly 400 genotyped donors of the cohort, an average of around 240,000 unique TCR beta nucleotide sequences was sequenced per donor, of which about 18% were non-productive.

In total, 630 or so healthy bone marrow donors made up the cohort. At the time of sampling, every cohort member was nominally healthy, though immune exposures that went unrecorded were likely present. The donor was CMV seronegative and was included in the group of approximately 350 seronegative cohort members. A peripheral blood sample was collected from each donor, and TCR beta sequencing was performed on peripheral blood mononuclear cells. The Qiagen DNeasy Blood Extraction Kit was used to extract genomic DNA from the blood cell samples. Including cysteine and phenylalanine, the CDR3 has 14 amino acids. Here the CDR3 DNA is all that survives: 42 bases in frame from base 1. V is clipped by 4 bases and J by 3 bases, and the sequence between their germline boundaries is 13 bases long. CDR1 SGHNT and CDR2 YYREEE are derived from the germline V gene (reference sequence). Overall study outcomes, separate from this receptor: In vitro tests confirmed that a few of the cytomegalovirus-associated TCR beta chains recognize cytomegalovirus antigens. The only immune exposure information available for the cohort was CMV serostatus. Some IMGT-functional V segments, including TRBV6-2 and TRBV6-3, could not be distinguished by the 87-base-pair reads and were therefore excluded. Compared with the roughly 600-donor mean, donors in an Asian-associated ancestry cluster had fewer N-insertions in productive TCRs, according to a later genetic analysis. Most TCR sequences were observed very rarely across donors, whereas some public TCRs were present in many individuals. A further reported finding was that TCR beta sequences accurately predicted the HLA-A and HLA-B alleles for most subjects in the first cohort. When HLA alleles, especially DR and DQ, strongly co-occurred, attributing TCR associations to individual alleles was difficult. In a later analysis, TCR association rates were found to vary across HLA loci, with the most associated TCRs seen for DRB1 alleles and the fewest for HLA-C alleles. Only TCR beta chains were sequenced in this cohort, and the absence of alpha or paired-chain data limited detectable features. According to the authors, the approach could potentially be generalized to other disease states and immunological phenotypes. Because HLA typing was unavailable for some donors at each locus, only the typed subset was used in association tests. Linkage disequilibrium might explain the correlated functional status among segregating V segments, but an unknown experimental factor could not be ruled out. The study listed 150 to 200 TCR beta chains as associated with cytomegalovirus. The sequencing pipeline was judged likely to have produced a cluster of highly shared sequence variants as a technical artifact. In an earlier analysis of 587 of the donors, most TCR beta V segments appeared in productive rearrangements about 87% or about 30% of the time, broadly matching IMGT annotations. In both the original and validation cohorts, the classifier was reported to diagnose cytomegalovirus status with high specificity and sensitivity. In a later analysis, most CMV-associated TCR beta chains were found to appear HLA-restricted, with HLA associations seemingly driven largely by CMV exposure. The earlier analysis of fewer than 750 of the donors excluded seventeen rarely observed V segments, including chromosome 9 orphons, because counts were too low. Specific HLA alleles were associated with some 15,000 TCR beta sequences at a false discovery rate of 0.05 in a later analysis. Compared with equally common non-associated chains, HLA-associated TCR beta chains in a later analysis were more clonally expanded and had lower generation probabilities. Several of the top co-occurrence clusters appeared to be linked to parvovirus B19, influenza, CMV and Epstein-Barr virus, according to a later analysis. An association between a missense DCLRE1C variant and V-gene and J-gene trimming of TCR beta chains was found in a later genetic analysis and replicated in an independent cohort. Roughly uniform sequencing depth across donors was assumed in presence/absence analyses, although this assumption may not hold.

About this clone itself: Its recognized antigen is unknown.

Library prep was done by the immunoSEQ multiplex PCR assay. For the multiplex PCR, a mixture combining 60 forward primers for TCR Vbeta segments and 13 reverse primers for TCR Jbeta segments was used. The CDR3 region of rearranged TCR beta genes was amplified from genomic DNA by a multiplex PCR assay. Amplified TCR beta libraries were sequenced as 87-base-pair reads on the Illumina HiSeq System. The source study handled its data this way. In a later analysis, about 80 million unique TCR beta chains were counted across the roughly 610 repertoires, and roughly 9.9 million of these chains were shared by at least two donors. To remove PCR and sequencing errors, raw reads were error-corrected and collapsed into unique sequences using a nearest-neighbor algorithm that merged closely related sequences. CDR3 sequences were aligned to IMGT reference sequences to assign V, D and J gene segments. For a sequence to be retained, a match of at least six nucleotides to both a V gene segment and a J gene segment was required. Rearrangements were called productive when the CDR3 lacked stop codons and stayed in frame with V and J; all others were non-productive. CDR3 was defined according to IMGT convention as the region running from the second conserved V-encoded cysteine to the conserved J-encoded phenylalanine. The earlier analysis of 550 to 650 of the donors excluded any sequence lacking an unambiguous match to a single V gene segment. In an earlier analysis of some 590 of the donors, V segments were called functional above 56.7% productive rearrangements and were called segregating when the between-donor standard deviation exceeded 5%. A statistical classification framework was developed to diagnose cytomegalovirus status using the catalog of TCR beta chain sequences. V and J gene assignment, in a later analysis, came from comparing TCR nucleotide sequences with IMGT/GENE-DB human TR gene sequences. Using the TCRdist pipeline, a later analysis assigned CDR3 sequences along with most-parsimonious VDJ recombination scenarios. In a later analysis, each TCR beta chain was defined by its CDR3 amino acid sequence together with its V-gene family, and reads without a unique V-gene family were excluded. To address suspected cross-contamination and a sequencing artifact, a later analysis removed around 590 highly shared, low-generation-probability nucleotide sequences. A later analysis calculated a clonal expansion index for each public chain from normalized within-repertoire ranks of inferred template counts. In a later analysis, generation probabilities were computed using a VDJ recombination model fitted to out-of-frame rearrangements, and the results were checked against IGoR. A later analysis scored TCR-TCR, TCR-HLA and TCR-CMV co-occurrence with hypergeometric tests, applying a repertoire-size bias correction to TCR pairs. In a later analysis, false discovery rates were estimated by permuting HLA or CMV assignments 20 times. In a later analysis, co-occurring TCRs were grouped using DBSCAN, and TCRdist sequence similarity was added for clustering within HLA-allele-positive subsets. Co-occurrence clustering excluded repertoires with fewer than 30,000 or more than 120,000 public chains, plus five with anomalous nucleotide sharing. In its TCRdb copy, this immuneACCESS table keeps in-frame sequences only and misses some clones. Where compared with another copy, unresolved V genes explain less than half of these, and the others have no known cause. For V, J and clone size, that table is used; D and trimming come from the DNA. The sample's table covers about 120,000 clones. Around 3.6% of the sample belongs to the ten largest clones.

The TCR originated in a man between 18 and 35 years old in good health and CMV-seronegative. The V and J segments used are TRBV5-4 and TRBJ2-5; no D gene can be assigned with confidence. What was sequenced was PBMCs. In nucleotides, the sequence is TGTGCCAGCAGCGTGACTTATCGGGAAGAGACCCAGTACTTC. It is translated as CASSVTYREETQYF.